This T cell receptor beta chain was found in a study of beta chain features in type 1 diabetes. TCRB transcripts that were expressed got sequenced, as all of the isolated RNA had been reverse transcribed. Measured with immunoSEQ multiplex PCR; TCRdb has only the in-frame clones, and not every one. Here the sample spans under 950,000 clones, roughly 15% being singletons. Over 98% purity was reached by all sorted populations. Overall study results and limits: PCR might favor shorter templates, but any such skew would affect patients and controls equally.

Trimming cost V 4 bases and J 4 bases; bases outside gene matches: 9. Germline CDR1 reads SGHDT; CDR2 reads YYEEEE. This CDR3 is 18 amino acids long. With respect to this clone: Its target is unknown.

The clonotype originates from a woman aged 18-29 years in good health. Sequencing was done on a sample of naive CD4+ T cells from blood. The rearrangement uses TRBV5-6 and TRBJ2-4; TRBD2 agrees at 15 bases. CDR3: CASSATGLAGGPKNIQYF. The CDR3 DNA is TGTGCCAGCAGCGCCACGGGACTAGCGGGAGGACCAAAAAACATTCAGTACTTC.